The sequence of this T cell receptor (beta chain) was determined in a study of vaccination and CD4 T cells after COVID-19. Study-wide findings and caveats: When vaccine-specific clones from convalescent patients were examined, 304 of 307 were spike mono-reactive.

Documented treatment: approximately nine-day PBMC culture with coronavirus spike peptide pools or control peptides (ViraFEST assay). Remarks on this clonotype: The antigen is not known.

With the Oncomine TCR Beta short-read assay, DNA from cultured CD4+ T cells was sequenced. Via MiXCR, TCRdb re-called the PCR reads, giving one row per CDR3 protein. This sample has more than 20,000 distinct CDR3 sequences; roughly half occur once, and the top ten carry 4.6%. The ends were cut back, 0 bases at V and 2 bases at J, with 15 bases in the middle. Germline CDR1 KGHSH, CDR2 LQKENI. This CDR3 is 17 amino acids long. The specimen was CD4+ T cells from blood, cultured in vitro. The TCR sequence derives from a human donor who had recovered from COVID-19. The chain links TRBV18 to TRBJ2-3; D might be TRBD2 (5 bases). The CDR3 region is CASSPPRGSAYTDTQYF. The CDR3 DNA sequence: TGTGCCAGCTCACCACCCCGGGGTAGCGCGTACACAGATACGCAGTATTTT.